This TCR beta chain was obtained from a study of early T cells in non-severe SARS-CoV-2 infection. Study-wide context: Unpaired chains resulted from sequencing bulk RNA of unsorted whole blood.

As to this clonotype: Its antigen remains unknown.

Study-level points and caveats: Anti-spike CD8 specificities were favored by VDJdb matching, whose results missed private and CD4 specificities.

Germline CDR1 and CDR2: SQVTM and ANQGSEA. The CDR3 spans 13 residues. V lost 2 bases, J lost 4 bases, and 4 bases stayed unmatched. Each cDNA molecule carried a unique molecular identifier. TCRdb ran MiXCR on the 5' RACE reads and lists one entry per CDR3 protein. The sample records 25,000 to 30,000 distinct CDR3 sequences, roughly a tenth being singletons. The sequenced sample was whole blood. The chain combines TRBV29-1 with TRBJ1-1, with 7 positions matching TRBD1. This clonotype was sampled from an adult who was a healthcare worker with PCR-confirmed SARS-CoV-2 infection or an uninfected control (not recorded which). The CDR3 protein is CSVERQGVTEAFF. As DNA, the CDR3 is TGCAGCGTTGAAAGGCAGGGGGTCACTGAAGCTTTCTTT.